The table lists the clone carrying this TCR beta chain with a few counts. Its antigen is unknown. Nominally healthy donors were sampled, though unrecorded immune exposures were likely. Trimming cost V 1 base and J 8 bases, with 15 bases left between them. Per the germline V gene, CDR1 is LGHNA and CDR2 is YNFKEQ. The CDR3 is made up of 15 amino acids. This sample is part of a study of cytomegalovirus exposure and HLA in healthy donors. Findings of the study overall: Several top significant clusters appeared, in a later analysis, to be linked to common viral pathogens.

Primers included in the PCR were 60 Vbeta and 13 Jbeta primers. TCRdb's table, derived via immunoSEQ multiplex PCR, lists solely in-frame clones and lacks some. The sample contains 82,000 or so clones, around 10% of which appear only once. J is TRBJ2-1 and V is TRBV4-2; possible D gene TRBD1, 7 bases. Sequencing input: PBMCs. The clonotype originates from a man in his 60s in good health and CMV-seropositive. The CDR3 is CASSQGGTESHEQFF. The CDR3 DNA reads as TGTGCCAGCAGCCAAGGCGGGACAGAAAGTCATGAGCAGTTCTTC.